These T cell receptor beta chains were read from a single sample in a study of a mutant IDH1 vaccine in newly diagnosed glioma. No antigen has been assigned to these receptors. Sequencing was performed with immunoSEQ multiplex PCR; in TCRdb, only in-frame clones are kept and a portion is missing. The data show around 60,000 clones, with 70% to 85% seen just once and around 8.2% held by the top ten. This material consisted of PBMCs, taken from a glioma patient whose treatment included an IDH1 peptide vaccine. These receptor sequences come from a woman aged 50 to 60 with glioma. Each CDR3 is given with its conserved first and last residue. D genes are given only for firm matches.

CASSATLGGAYTIYF	TRBV7-2	TRBJ1-3	TRBD1
CSVGGGGMLAFF	TRBV29-1	TRBJ1-1	TRBD1
CASSLTGTLNSPGELFF	TRBV7-7	TRBJ2-2	TRBD1
CASSFGQAVYEQYF	TRBV9	TRBJ2-7	TRBD1
CASSPYYDSPLHF	TRBV4-1	TRBJ1-6	NA
CASSQEAVTGELFF	TRBV4-1	TRBJ2-2	NA
CASSTTGTEAFF	TRBV5-6	TRBJ1-1	NA
CASTLSTGNTEAFF	TRBV27	TRBJ1-1	NA
CASTQGGGRNYGYTF	TRBV7-2	TRBJ1-2	TRBD1
CASSDTSNQPQHF	TRBV19	TRBJ1-5	NA
CASSPPEETQYF	TRBV18	TRBJ2-5	NA
CASSCQPQHF	TRBV19	TRBJ1-5	NA
CASSPTPGTGFQETQYF	TRBV5-4	TRBJ2-5	TRBD1
CASSRLTGELFF	TRBV19	TRBJ2-2	NA
CASSHSEVSGANVLTF	TRBV4-2	TRBJ2-6	NA
CASSMGRLEAFF	TRBV19	TRBJ1-1	NA
CASGRDNNSPLHF	TRBV5-1	TRBJ1-6	NA
CASSLMGRHQPQHF	TRBV27	TRBJ1-5	NA
CASSAQPTISTGELFF	TRBV9	TRBJ2-2	NA
CASSLQGEEQYF	TRBV19	TRBJ2-7	NA
CASSLEGISNQPQHF	TRBV5-1	TRBJ1-5	NA
CASSPDFESAEAFF	TRBV5-6	TRBJ1-1	NA
CASSPDLQSSSYNSPLHF	TRBV7-8	TRBJ1-6	NA
CASSKPGRANYGYTF	TRBV5-4	TRBJ1-2	NA
CAWRDRGNEQFF	TRBV30	TRBJ2-1	NA
CASRAGLAGGQDTQYF	TRBV6-6	TRBJ2-3	TRBD2
CTSPTSGGGTDTQYF	TRBV1	TRBJ2-3	NA